The source of this TCR beta chain is a study of blood T cell repertoires in COVID-19. The V gene's germline CDR1 is MNHEY and CDR2 SVGEGT. The V end lost 0 bases, the J end lost 4 bases, and 12 bases lay between the germline ends. The CDR3 covers 15 residues. Study processing details: Quantification of nucleated cells was approximated via reference gene primer amplification. Repertoires were generated with immunoSEQ multiplex PCR, while TCRdb's copy carries only in-frame clones and drops some. The D gene and trimming were derived from the DNA, and the V and J assignments and clone size from that table. The profile shows 120,000 to 150,000 clones, about 87% of them singletons.

Input material: peripheral blood. The source is a woman aged 45-65 years with acute or convalescent COVID-19. The gene calls are TRBV6-2 or TRBV6-3 and TRBJ1-1; the D gene is possibly TRBD1 (5 bases). The CDR3 region has the DNA TGTGCCAGCAGTTACTCCCCAGGGAGGAGCACTGAAGCTTTCTTT. This codes for CASSYSPGRSTEAFF.